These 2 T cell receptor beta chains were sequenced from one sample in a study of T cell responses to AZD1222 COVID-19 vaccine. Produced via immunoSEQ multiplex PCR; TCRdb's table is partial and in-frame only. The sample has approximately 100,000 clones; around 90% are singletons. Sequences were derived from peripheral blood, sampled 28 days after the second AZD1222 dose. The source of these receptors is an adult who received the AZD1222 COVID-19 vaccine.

The CDR3: CASSEGQIGNQPQHF. CDR3 DNA sequence: TGTGCCAGCTCAGAGGGACAGATTGGCAATCAGCCCCAGCATTTT. The gene calls are TRBV18 and TRBJ1-5, with 7 positions matching TRBD1. V was pared by 5 bases and J by 2 bases, with 6 bases of the junction left unmatched. The CDR3 loop spans 15 amino acids. The germline CDR1 and CDR2 sequences are KGHSH and LQKENI.

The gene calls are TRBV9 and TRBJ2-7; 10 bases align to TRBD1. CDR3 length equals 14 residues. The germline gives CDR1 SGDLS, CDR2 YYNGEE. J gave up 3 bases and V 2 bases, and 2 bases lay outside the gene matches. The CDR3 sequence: CASSVGQGYYEQYF. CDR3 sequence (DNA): TGTGCCAGCAGCGTGGGACAGGGGTACTACGAGCAGTACTTC.